Listed below are T cell receptor beta chains from one sample, sequenced in a study of blood T cell repertoires in COVID-19. TCRdb's table, derived via immunoSEQ multiplex PCR, lists solely in-frame clones and lacks some. In the table there are tens of thousands of clones, around 81% of which are singletons. Sequences were obtained from peripheral blood. These receptors all come from a human donor in a cohort sampled during active COVID-19. Both conserved end residues are trimmed from each CDR3. Fields, in order: V gene, D gene, J gene, CDR3 protein. The D gene is left open where the match is weak.

v_gene: TRBV28
d_gene: NA
j_gene: TRBJ2-5
CDR3aa: ASGRETQY

v_gene: TRBV11-2
d_gene: NA
j_gene: TRBJ2-5
CDR3aa: ASSLAWAGTQY

v_gene: TRBV4-1
d_gene: TRBD1
j_gene: TRBJ2-2
CDR3aa: ASSSGQAETGELF

v_gene: TRBV4-1
d_gene: NA
j_gene: TRBJ1-1
CDR3aa: ASSQDAGNTEAF

v_gene: TRBV2
d_gene: NA
j_gene: TRBJ2-7
CDR3aa: ASSLVGGGTYEQY

v_gene: TRBV7-9
d_gene: NA
j_gene: TRBJ1-1
CDR3aa: ASSFGPGTEAF

v_gene: TRBV20-1
d_gene: NA
j_gene: TRBJ2-1
CDR3aa: SAGQSNEQF

v_gene: TRBV6-5
d_gene: NA
j_gene: TRBJ1-6
CDR3aa: ASRGQSSYNSPLH

v_gene: TRBV6-6
d_gene: NA
j_gene: TRBJ1-1
CDR3aa: ASSAGMRNTEAF

v_gene: TRBV19
d_gene: TRBD2
j_gene: TRBJ2-4
CDR3aa: ASNLAGGFKNIQY

v_gene: TRBV7-9
d_gene: TRBD1
j_gene: TRBJ2-5
CDR3aa: ASSLPGGVKTQY

v_gene: TRBV6-6
d_gene: TRBD1
j_gene: TRBJ1-1
CDR3aa: ASSKRQGMNTEAF

v_gene: TRBV28
d_gene: TRBD1
j_gene: TRBJ2-7
CDR3aa: ASSLRDRVYEQY

v_gene: TRBV2
d_gene: NA
j_gene: TRBJ1-1
CDR3aa: ASSDEVAEAF

v_gene: TRBV10-3
d_gene: NA
j_gene: TRBJ2-5
CDR3aa: AISESNRKETQY

v_gene: TRBV5-4
d_gene: NA
j_gene: TRBJ2-2
CDR3aa: ASSLAVPRAGELF

v_gene: TRBV21-1
d_gene: NA
j_gene: TRBJ1-4
CDR3aa: ASILGTYREKLF

v_gene: TRBV28
d_gene: NA
j_gene: TRBJ1-3
CDR3aa: ATYGDSGNTIY

v_gene: TRBV10-2
d_gene: TRBD2
j_gene: TRBJ2-2
CDR3aa: ASSGSSGGYGTGELF

v_gene: TRBV7-2
d_gene: TRBD2
j_gene: TRBJ2-1
CDR3aa: ASSLGGRGGHRDEQF

v_gene: TRBV28
d_gene: NA
j_gene: TRBJ2-2
CDR3aa: ASSSRGWAGELF

v_gene: TRBV11-1
d_gene: NA
j_gene: TRBJ2-3
CDR3aa: ASSLSGSTDTQY

v_gene: TRBV19
d_gene: TRBD1
j_gene: TRBJ1-5
CDR3aa: ASSIGTANQPQH

v_gene: TRBV3-1/TRBV3-2
d_gene: NA
j_gene: TRBJ2-7
CDR3aa: ASSQVPGSSYEQY

v_gene: TRBV5-4
d_gene: NA
j_gene: TRBJ1-4
CDR3aa: ASSMDGPNEKLF

v_gene: TRBV7-9
d_gene: NA
j_gene: TRBJ1-4
CDR3aa: ASSTTDQGFNEKLF

v_gene: TRBV5-6
d_gene: NA
j_gene: TRBJ2-5
CDR3aa: ASSLALARETQY

v_gene: TRBV7-6
d_gene: NA
j_gene: TRBJ2-5
CDR3aa: ASSLRGGIQETQY

v_gene: TRBV9
d_gene: TRBD2
j_gene: TRBJ2-1
CDR3aa: ASSVGAGHSYNEQF

v_gene: TRBV23-1
d_gene: NA
j_gene: TRBJ2-1
CDR3aa: ASSQCERTATLEDEQF

v_gene: TRBV29-1
d_gene: TRBD2
j_gene: TRBJ2-3
CDR3aa: SVAGGGTDTQY

v_gene: TRBV18
d_gene: NA
j_gene: TRBJ2-4
CDR3aa: ASSPREAKNIQY

v_gene: TRBV12-3/TRBV12-4
d_gene: NA
j_gene: TRBJ1-2
CDR3aa: ASSFGQRYGYT

v_gene: TRBV5-6
d_gene: TRBD1
j_gene: TRBJ1-5
CDR3aa: ASSLARQGKTNQPQH

v_gene: TRBV23-1
d_gene: NA
j_gene: TRBJ2-7
CDR3aa: ASSQVPKGLEY

v_gene: TRBV9
d_gene: NA
j_gene: TRBJ1-1
CDR3aa: ASSRGEGTEAF

v_gene: TRBV5-6
d_gene: TRBD1
j_gene: TRBJ2-2
CDR3aa: ASSQGQGASGELF

v_gene: TRBV19
d_gene: TRBD1
j_gene: TRBJ1-2
CDR3aa: ASTPPNYRGYGYT

v_gene: TRBV18
d_gene: NA
j_gene: TRBJ2-2
CDR3aa: ASSPERRSGELF

v_gene: TRBV10-3
d_gene: TRBD1
j_gene: TRBJ2-1
CDR3aa: AIRDRVVGNEQF

v_gene: TRBV20-1
d_gene: TRBD2
j_gene: TRBJ2-3
CDR3aa: SASRGVADTQY

v_gene: TRBV5-1
d_gene: TRBD1
j_gene: TRBJ2-7
CDR3aa: ASRTGYKDEQY

v_gene: TRBV11-2
d_gene: TRBD1
j_gene: TRBJ2-7
CDR3aa: ASSLGQDYEQY

v_gene: TRBV19
d_gene: TRBD2
j_gene: TRBJ2-3
CDR3aa: ASRRTSGIKVDTQY

v_gene: TRBV3-1/TRBV3-2
d_gene: NA
j_gene: TRBJ2-2
CDR3aa: ASSLGGARTGELF

v_gene: TRBV9
d_gene: NA
j_gene: TRBJ2-2
CDR3aa: ASSPREGNTGELF

v_gene: TRBV29-1
d_gene: TRBD1
j_gene: TRBJ2-7
CDR3aa: SVQGSSYEQY

v_gene: TRBV7-9
d_gene: NA
j_gene: TRBJ2-2
CDR3aa: ASSLLSAREGAGELF